The present TCR beta chain was sequenced within a study of cytomegalovirus exposure and HLA in healthy donors. In the study overall: In a later analysis, it was reported that the roughly 130 validation repertoires had been produced on the same platform as the 670 or so repertoires belonging to the first cohort.

Only in-frame clones appear in the TCRdb table, and some are missing; sequencing was by immunoSEQ multiplex PCR. Among about 200,000 clones listed, roughly 84% were seen once. This clone was found a few times. Its target is unknown. General study points: Usually a TCR sequence was rare, but some public TCRs were found in many donors. The CMV antigen specificity of a few CMV-associated chains was confirmed through in vitro analysis. The study recorded about 160 TCR beta chains that were cytomegalovirus-associated.

Germline CDR1 is GTSNPN and CDR2 is SVGIG (reference sequence). V gave up 2 bases and J gave up 4 bases, with 14 bases separating them. The CDR3 contains 14 residues. The J gene is TRBJ1-2, the V gene TRBV30; no clear D. This sequence was found in a woman between 18 and 29 years old in good health and CMV-seropositive. The specimen sequenced was PBMCs. DNA for the CDR3: TGTGCCTGGAGTCCGGACTCAACCCTCTATGGCTACACCTTC. It translates to CAWSPDSTLYGYTF.